A single sample gave rise to the 28 T cell receptor beta chains below, sequenced in a study of regulatory T cells in long-lasting Graves disease. Specified time point: newly diagnosed GD, antithyroid drugs for less than 3 months. Extracted PBMC RNA gave rise to the TCR library. Researchers made TCR beta libraries by using iRepertoire HTBI primers and running Arm-PCR on CDR3 regions. TCRdb re-analysed the multiplex PCR reads in MiXCR, keeping a single row per CDR3 protein. Of approximately 470,000 distinct CDR3 sequences listed, about a sixth are singletons. Another study also made use of these data, one on T cells in Graves' hyperthyroidism and ophthalmopathy.

The specimen was peripheral blood mononuclear cells (PBMCs), collected at new diagnosis, from a patient treated with antithyroid drugs. All receptors come from a man aged 40-49 years with Graves disease.

The V call is TRBV19, the J call TRBJ1-4, with no clear D. V lost 4 bases and J lost 7, with 7 bases in between. This CDR3 has 12 amino acids. Per germline, CDR1 LNHDA and CDR2 SQIVND (reference sequence). CDR3: CASSSGSEKLFF. The CDR3 DNA sequence: TGTGCCAGTAGTAGCGGGAGTGAAAAACTGTTTTTT.

With regard to this clonotype: This may come from a read error, since a much larger clone is one base off. The chain combines TRBV20-1 with TRBJ2-2; D is unresolved. This CDR3 is 13 amino acids long. V lost 1 base and J 6 bases, leaving 9 bases between the germline ends. Germline V gives CDR1 DFQATT, CDR2 SNEGSKA (reference sequence). CDR3 amino acids: CSARGTGPGELFF. The CDR3 region has the DNA TGCAGTGCTAGAGGAACGGGTCCCGGGGAGCTGTTTTTT.

At least ten counts were recorded for this clonotype. The chain is built from TRBV5-6 and TRBJ1-5; D perhaps matches TRBD1 (6 bases). Germline-derived CDR1 and CDR2 are SGHDT and YYEEEE. V lost 3 bases and J 7 bases, leaving 8 bases between the germline ends. The CDR3 is made up of 12 amino acids. Here the CDR3 DNA reads TGTGCCAGCAGCTACAGGGAACAGCCCCAGCATTTT. Translation: CASSYREQPQHF. Filled out from reference TRBV5-6 and TRBJ1-5, the complete variable domain reads DAGVTQSPTHLIKTRGQQVTLRCSPKSGHDTVSWYQQALGQGPQFIFQYYEEEERQRGNFPDRFSGHQFPNYSSELNVNALLLGDSALYLCASSYREQPQHFGDGTRLSIL.

A single count supports this clonotype. A read error may explain this, as a much larger clone is one base away. J is TRBJ2-7 and V is TRBV28, with no clear D. Germline CDR1 reads MDHEN; CDR2 reads SYDVKM. The V end was cut by 8 bases, the J end by 6 bases, with 20 bases between. CDR3 length equals 14 residues. In DNA, the CDR3 is TGTGCCAGCTCCCCAGGTGTAGAGTCCCGCGAGCAGTACTTC. Encoded protein: CASSPGVESREQYF. Drawing the rest from reference TRBV28 and TRBJ2-7, the complete variable domain is DVKVTQSSRYLVKRTGEKVFLECVQDMDHENMFWYRQDPGLGLRLIYFSYDVKMKEKGDIPEGYSVSREKKERFSLILESASTNQTSMYLCASSPGVESREQYFGPGTRLTVT.

The J gene is TRBJ2-3, the V gene TRBV12-5; D is perhaps TRBD2 (6 bases). CDR1 is LGHNT, CDR2 FRNRAP, per germline. V shed 5 bases and J shed 2 bases, with 23 bases lying between them. The CDR3 consists of 18 residues. As DNA, the CDR3 is TGTGCTAGTGGTCGGGGGAGGTTCGGGGAGACGTTCACAGATACGCAGTATTTT. It encodes CASGRGRFGETFTDTQYF.

The rearrangement uses TRBV4-2 and TRBJ2-7; D possibly matches TRBD1 or TRBD2 (5 bases each). The J call may be faulty, since TRBJ2-3 better matches the DNA end. This CDR3 has 16 amino acids. The germline V gene encodes CDR1 LGHNA and CDR2 YNFKEQ. In DNA, the CDR3 is TGTGCCAGCAGCCAAGGACTCCGGGACGCAAGAGATACGCAGTATTTT. This gives the protein CASSQGLRDARDTQYF.

About this clonotype itself: This could be a read error, since a much larger clone is one nucleotide away. The rearrangement uses TRBV24-1 and TRBJ1-1; a weak D match, TRBD1 (5 bases). Germline loops: CDR1 KGHDR, CDR2 SFDVKD. CDR3 size: 15 residues. The CDR3 protein is CATSDPRAPNTEASF. In DNA, the CDR3 is TGTGCCACCAGTGATCCCAGGGCTCCGAACACTGAAGCTTCCTTT.

The sample holds many counts of this clonotype. The V and J genes are TRBV20-1 and TRBJ2-7; D gene ambiguous. CDR3 length: 14 amino acids. Trimming stripped 1 base from V and 1 base from J, with 11 bases between. Per germline, CDR1 DFQATT and CDR2 SNEGSKA (reference sequence). DNA of the CDR3: TGCAGTGCTAGAGCCATGCAAGGATCCTACGAGCAGTACTTC. The encoded protein is CSARAMQGSYEQYF.

On this clonotype itself: It is likely a read error: a sequence one base away is far more abundant. V and J are TRBV11-2 and TRBJ2-1; D unresolved. The closer fit of TRBJ2-5 to the DNA end suggests the J call may be wrong. Germline CDR1 SGHAT, CDR2 FQNNGV. The CDR3 is 15 amino acids. The CDR3 reads CASSPPQEPQETQYF. In nucleotides, the CDR3 is TGTGCCAGCAGCCCACCCCAGGAGCCTCAAGAGACCCAGTACTTC.

In this sample, this clonotype turned up a few times. The chain joins TRBV12-3 or TRBV12-4 to TRBJ2-4, with TRBD2 matching over 12 bases. CDR3 length: 17 amino acids. V lost 3 bases, J lost 7 bases, and 10 bases stayed unmatched. The CDR3 reads CASSFGPSGRALNIQYF. The CDR3 DNA reads TGTGCCAGCAGTTTTGGTCCTAGCGGGAGGGCCTTGAACATTCAGTACTTC.

The chain combines TRBV6-1 with TRBJ1-3, with a tentative D call TRBD1 (6 bases). The V gene's germline CDR1 is MNHNS and CDR2 SASEGT. V was cut by 6 bases and J by 4 bases, with 10 bases left in between. There are 13 residues in the CDR3. CDR3 in DNA: TGTGCCAGCAGCCGGGACATCGGAAACACCATATATTTT. As protein: CASSRDIGNTIYF.

For this clonotype: Possible read error: a much larger clone is one base away. The CDR3 end shows no conserved phenylalanine or tryptophan, and so a read error is likely. The chain couples TRBV6-2 or TRBV6-3 to TRBJ2-2; 13 bases agree with TRBD2. Trimming removed 5 bases from V and 9 bases from J; junction bases left unmatched: 12. CDR1 is MNHEY, CDR2 SVGEGT, per germline. The CDR3 totals 17 residues. This chain's CDR3 is CASSDFITSGRARELFL. CDR3 nucleotide sequence: TGTGCCAGCAGTGATTTCATCACTAGCGGGAGGGCCAGGGAGCTGTTTCTT.

The chain has TRBV24-1 and TRBJ2-3; maybe TRBD1 (5 bases). V lost 4 bases, J lost 6 bases, and 16 bases lay in between. Germline V CDR1 and CDR2: KGHDR, SFDVKD. This CDR3 comprises 15 residues. CDR3 coding DNA: TGTGCCACCAGTGACCGCAGACAGATATTCGATACGCAGTATTTT. Translating it yields CATSDRRQIFDTQYF.

The V gene is TRBV24-1, the J gene TRBJ2-1, with D perhaps TRBD1 or TRBD2 (6 bases each). V was clipped by 0 bases and J by 4 bases, with 21 bases between them. The CDR3 length is 19 residues. Germline V gene sequence: CDR1 KGHDR, CDR2 SFDVKD. Here the CDR3 DNA reads TGTGCCACCAGTGATTTGGGGGTGGGATCCGGGGGCCTATACAATGAGCAGTTCTTC. Translated, it gives CATSDLGVGSGGLYNEQFF.

This clonotype occurred many times. The chain has TRBV3-1 and TRBJ2-4, with 10 bases fitting TRBD2. The germline gives CDR1 LGHDT, CDR2 YNNKEL (reference sequence). The CDR3 is made up of 18 amino acids. With 4 bases clipped from V and 0 bases from J, the junction kept 9 bases outside the gene matches. The CDR3 protein is CASSPVGLAELAKNIQYF. CDR3 sequence (DNA): TGTGCCAGCAGCCCGGTTGGACTAGCGGAACTAGCCAAAAACATTCAGTACTTC.

This clonotype has only one observation. The chain links TRBV24-1 to TRBJ2-3; D gene ambiguous. The CDR3 loop spans 12 amino acids. Germline V lookup: CDR1 KGHDR, CDR2 SFDVKD. Trimming pared 0 bases from V and 6 bases from J, leaving 3 bases between. The CDR3 loop is CATSDLKDTQYF. CDR3 coding DNA: TGTGCCACCAGTGATTTGAAGGATACGCAGTATTTT.

Notes on this clonotype: It differs at one base from a far larger clone, so likely a read error. This is likely a read error, given that the CDR3 carries no conserved phenylalanine or tryptophan at its end. V gene TRBV7-2 combines with J gene TRBJ2-5; TRBD1 or TRBD2 may be the D gene (5 bases each). The CDR3 loop spans 15 amino acids. Trimming shortened V by 5 bases and J by 6 bases, and 19 bases separated the two germline ends. Germline V gives CDR1 SGHTA, CDR2 FQGNSA. CDR3 residues: CASSEGGRGRQTQYL. CDR3 coding DNA: TGTGCCAGCAGCGAAGGCGGTCGGGGCCGACAGACCCAGTACTTA.

This clonotype appeared once. Possible read error: a much larger clone is one base away. V usage is TRBV20-1 and J usage is TRBJ2-1, with 10 bases lining up with TRBD2. Germline CDR1 reads DFQATT; CDR2 reads SNEGSKA (reference sequence). This CDR3 contains 16 residues. Trimming removed 0 bases from V and 3 bases from J; junction bases left unmatched: 5. The chain's CDR3 is CSARDASGGCYNEQFF. In DNA, the CDR3 is TGCAGTGCTAGAGACGCTAGCGGGGGATGCTACAATGAGCAGTTCTTC.

V gene TRBV2 combines with J gene TRBJ2-2; TRBD2 matches at 7 bases. This CDR3 is built from 16 residues. With 6 bases clipped from V and 4 bases from J, the junction kept 11 bases outside the gene matches. The V gene's germline CDR1 is SNHLY and CDR2 FYNNEI. The CDR3 region is CASSARGSSPTGELFF. DNA for the CDR3: TGTGCCAGCAGCGCTCGCGGGAGTTCCCCCACCGGGGAGCTGTTTTTT.

This chain connects TRBV4-2 to TRBJ2-2, with 7 bases fitting TRBD2. The CDR3 extends over 16 amino acids. The V and J ends lost 5 bases and 2 bases, in that order; junction bases with no gene match: 8. CDR1 and CDR2 (germline): LGHNA, YNFKEQ. CDR3 coding DNA: TGTGCCAGCAGCGGGAGGTCTAGCGGAAACACCGGGGAGCTGTTTTTT. Translated: CASSGRSSGNTGELFF.

This clonotype was observed at least ten times. The chain joins TRBV29-1 to TRBJ2-5, with 7 bases fitting TRBD1. CDR3 length: 12 amino acids. Germline CDR1 is SQVTM and CDR2 is ANQGSEA. V lost 8 bases to trimming and J lost 1 base; unmatched junction nucleotides: 4. CDR3 coding DNA: TGCAGCACGCGACAGGGCCAAGAGACCCAGTACTTC. Encoded protein: CSTRQGQETQYF.

The chain is built from TRBV6-2 or TRBV6-3 and TRBJ2-2; 10 nucleotides line up with TRBD2. The length of the CDR3 is 13 residues. Trimming at V came to 7 bases and at J to 6 bases, leaving 2 bases not matched to a gene. The germline CDR1 and CDR2 sequences are MNHEY and SVGEGT. The CDR3 protein is CASKLAGPGELFF. CDR3 in DNA: TGTGCCAGCAAACTAGCGGGACCCGGGGAGCTGTTTTTT.

This clonotype occurred many times. The chain has TRBV5-8 and TRBJ1-1; D gene ambiguous. Germline V CDR1 and CDR2: SGHTS, YDEGEE. Trimming stripped 4 bases from V and 1 base from J, with 8 bases between. The CDR3 loop spans 13 amino acids. The CDR3 region has the DNA TGTGCCAGCAGCCCACGGAAGAACACTGAAGCTTTCTTT. It encodes CASSPRKNTEAFF.

This clonotype was detected ten times or more. The J gene is TRBJ1-1, the V gene TRBV3-1, with no clear D. V was shortened by 1 base and J by 7 bases, with 7 bases between the two germline ends. CDR1 LGHDT and CDR2 YNNKEL come from the germline V gene (reference sequence). This CDR3 spans 12 amino acids. The CDR3 spells CASSQVQNEAFF. CDR3 DNA: TGTGCCAGCAGCCAAGTACAGAATGAAGCTTTCTTT.

In its sample, this clonotype was seen a few times. As DNA, the CDR3 is TGTGCCAGCAGCGAGTCATCGCCGTTGGATACGCAGTATTTT. It translates to CASSESSPLDTQYF. The genes are TRBV7-8 and TRBJ2-3; D is unresolved. V lost 5 bases to trimming and J lost 6 bases, with 15 bases between them. This CDR3 is built from 14 residues. CDR1 and CDR2 (germline): SGHVS, FQNEAQ.

A few counts support this clonotype. The rearrangement joins TRBV10-2 to TRBJ2-1, with 10 bases aligning to TRBD2. The V gene end was trimmed by 7 bases and the J gene end by 9 bases; junction bases not matched to a gene: 6. The CDR3 spans 13 residues. In germline, CDR1 is WSHSY, CDR2 SAAADI. The CDR3 reads CASNLAGEGEQFF. CDR3 DNA: TGCGCCAGCAACCTAGCGGGAGAGGGTGAGCAGTTCTTC.

Many counts were recorded for this clonotype. V usage is TRBV27 and J usage is TRBJ2-3; D unresolved. Germline loops: CDR1 MNHEY, CDR2 SMNVEV (reference sequence). Trimming removed 6 bases from V and 5 bases from J, with 9 bases in between. CDR3 size: 12 residues. CDR3 coding DNA: TGTGCCAGCAGCCACCGCCGAGATACGCAGTATTTT. Protein sequence: CASSHRRDTQYF.

The chain recombines TRBV28 with TRBJ2-2, with D possibly being TRBD2 (6 bases). The germline V and J ends were trimmed by 5 bases and 3 bases, with 10 bases remaining between them. CDR1 MDHEN and CDR2 SYDVKM come from the germline V gene. CDR3 length: 14 amino acids. CDR3 coding DNA: TGTGCCAGCAGTAGTCCGGGAGACACCGGGGAGCTGTTTTTT. It translates to CASSSPGDTGELFF.